One sample yielded the 8 T cell receptor beta chains listed below, sequenced in a study of regulatory T cells in long-lasting Graves disease. Time point meaning: persistent/refractory GD, antithyroid drugs over 5 years with positive TRAb. RNA from PBMCs was the source of the TCR library. Sequencing libraries for TCR beta were prepared with iRepertoire HTBI primers and Arm-PCR of CDR3 regions. One entry per CDR3 protein, called by TCRdb with MiXCR from the multiplex PCR reads. The data contain around 450,000 distinct CDR3 sequences, under 25% of them singletons. This specimen was peripheral blood mononuclear cells (PBMCs), taken when the disease was refractory, from a patient treated with antithyroid drugs. These receptors originate from a female donor with Graves disease.

The chain has TRBV6-1 and TRBJ1-1, with D possibly TRBD1 on 5 matching bases. The germline V and J ends were trimmed by 4 bases and 4 bases, with 22 bases remaining between them. This CDR3 spans 17 amino acids. Germline V gives CDR1 MNHNS, CDR2 SASEGT. CDR3 in amino acids: CASSAKQMGTLRTEAFF. CDR3 bases: TGTGCCAGCAGTGCCAAGCAGATGGGGACCCTGCGCACTGAAGCTTTCTTT.

This rearrangement joins TRBV7-9 to TRBJ1-1; tentative D call: TRBD1 (6 bases). Germline V gives CDR1 SEHNR, CDR2 FQNEAQ (reference sequence). With 1 base removed from V and 2 bases from J, the gap between germline ends came to 11 bases. The CDR3 is 15 amino acids. DNA for the CDR3: TGTGCCAGCAGCTTAGTATCCGGGACAAACACTGAAGCTTTCTTT. This translates into CASSLVSGTNTEAFF.

The V gene is TRBV4-3, the J gene TRBJ2-7, with 7 bases matching TRBD1. The CDR3 is 16 amino acids. Germline assignment: CDR1 LGHNA and CDR2 YSLEER. Unmatched junction bases numbered 10, after V lost 3 bases and J lost 2 bases. The CDR3 DNA is TGCGCCAGCAGCCAGGGGGATGGGACAGTCACCTACGAGCAGTACTTC. Translation gives CASSQGDGTVTYEQYF.

This clonotype was seen a few times. The chain carries TRBV11-3 and TRBJ2-3; tentatively, D is TRBD1 (5 bases). This CDR3 spans 16 amino acids. V shed 3 bases and J shed 0 bases, with 13 bases lying between them. Germline V gene lookup returns CDR1 SGHNT and CDR2 YENEEA. In DNA, the CDR3 is TGTGCCAGCAGCTTGGGGCAGCCGCGTAGCACAGATACGCAGTATTTT. Protein product: CASSLGQPRSTDTQYF.

Regarding this clonotype: One junction end does not reproduce the germline sequence, and a read error may be involved. The rearrangement uses TRBV12-3 or TRBV12-4 and TRBJ2-7; 10 bases fit TRBD2. The CDR3 runs to 13 residues. The CDR3 loop reads CASRLAGTYEQHF. In DNA form, the CDR3 reads TGTGCCAGCAGACTAGCGGGAACCTACGAGCAGCACTTC.

V usage is TRBV14 and J usage is TRBJ1-1; D ambiguous. CDR3 size: 14 residues. Germline V gene data show CDR1 as SGHDN and CDR2 as FVKESK. With 1 base removed from V and 5 bases from J, the gap between germline ends came to 11 bases. The CDR3 protein is CASSQGPGTTEAFF. For the CDR3, the DNA is TGTGCCAGCAGCCAAGGACCGGGTACGACTGAAGCTTTCTTT.

The chain uses TRBV5-1 and TRBJ1-2, with TRBD1 as a possible D gene (5 bases). The CDR3 runs to 14 residues. Germline-derived CDR1 and CDR2 are SGHRS and YFSETQ. Trimming removed 5 bases from V and 5 bases from J, with 16 bases in between. The CDR3 nucleotides are TGCGCCAGCAGAGAGGGGATACTGATATATGGCTACACCTTC. It encodes CASREGILIYGYTF.

About this clonotype itself: One end of the junction varies from germline; a read error may be responsible. This chain links TRBV27 with TRBJ1-1; TRBD1 might be the D (6 bases). The CDR3 extends over 14 amino acids. Germline V CDR1 and CDR2: MNHEY, SMNVEV (reference sequence). CDR3 protein: CASSFLGALTGAFF. The CDR3 coding sequence is TGTGCCAGCAGTTTCTTGGGGGCTTTGACTGGAGCTTTCTTT.